The 24 T cell receptor beta chains below all came from one sample that was sequenced in a study of control samples from healthy donors and cancer patients. Sequencing used immunoSEQ multiplex PCR; TCRdb keeps in-frame clones, though not all of them. Of 110,000 to 150,000 clones listed, 90% to 95% are singletons. The sample was blood. These receptors were taken from a man between 35 and 55 years old in good health.

CDR3 amino acids: CAWSRVDGYTF. CDR3 nucleotide sequence: TGTGCCTGGAGCAGGGTAGATGGCTACACCTTC. The chain is built from TRBV30 and TRBJ1-2, with D maybe TRBD1 (5 bases). V was pared by 3 bases and J by 6 bases, with 8 bases between. Germline V gene data show CDR1 as GTSNPN and CDR2 as SVGIG (reference sequence). This CDR3 region has 11 residues.

Comment on this clone: Other DNA sequences in the sample encode the same CDR3. V usage is TRBV3-1 (or the pseudogene TRBV3-2) and J usage is TRBJ1-5; D call uncertain. Germline CDR1 reads LGHDT; CDR2 reads YNNKEL (reference sequence). The CDR3 runs 12 residues. V shed 0 bases and J shed 3 bases, with 0 bases lying between them. The CDR3 DNA sequence: TGTGCCAGCAGCCAAGACAATCAGCCCCAGCATTTT. Its protein product is CASSQDNQPQHF.

The rearrangement links TRBV6-5 to TRBJ1-2; D is unresolved. Germline CDR1 and CDR2: MNHEY and SVGAGI. The CDR3 covers 16 residues. V gave up 2 bases and J gave up 9 bases, with 22 bases separating them. The CDR3 DNA sequence: TGTGCCAGCAGTTACATGTTAGATCGGGGTTCTGGGAGCTACACCTTC. Translated: CASSYMLDRGSGSYTF.

The gene calls are TRBV5-6 and TRBJ2-7; 9 nucleotides agree with TRBD1. Trimming took 2 bases from V and 7 from J; bases not matched to a gene: 10. The germline CDR1 and CDR2 sequences are SGHDT and YYEEEE. This CDR3 is 15 amino acids long. The CDR3 DNA follows: TGTGCCAGCAGCTTCCTGACAGGGGGATCGGGAGAGCAGTACTTC. It specifies CASSFLTGGSGEQYF.

This chain uses TRBV15 with TRBJ2-7, with TRBD1 matching over 9 bases. Trimming cost V 7 bases and J 6 bases; bases outside gene matches: 13. CDR3 length: 15 residues. Germline loops: CDR1 LNHNV, CDR2 YYDKDF (reference sequence). The CDR3 region is CATKPDRTGVGEQYF. The CDR3 bases are TGTGCCACCAAACCAGACCGGACAGGGGTGGGCGAGCAGTACTTC.

This sequence joins TRBV18 and TRBJ2-1, with D perhaps given as TRBD1 or TRBD2 (5 bases each). V was shortened by 1 base and J by 0 bases, with 10 bases between the two germline ends. CDR1 is KGHSH, CDR2 LQKENI, per germline. This CDR3 contains 16 residues. In DNA form, the CDR3 reads TGTGCCAGCTCACCACTTGGGGGAAGCTCCTACAATGAGCAGTTCTTC. Protein sequence: CASSPLGGSSYNEQFF.

The chain uses TRBV10-2 and TRBJ1-5; a weak D match, TRBD1 (5 bases). This CDR3 has 13 residues. The germline V and J ends were trimmed by 8 bases and 8 bases, with 16 bases remaining between them. The germline CDR1 and CDR2 sequences are WSHSY and SAAADI. DNA for the CDR3: TGCGCCAGCCAAGAAGGGGTTTCTAAGCCCCAGCATTTT. Its translation is CASQEGVSKPQHF.

The genes are TRBV6-2 or TRBV6-3 and TRBJ2-1; 12 bases fit TRBD2. V lost 6 bases to trimming and J lost 7 bases; unmatched junction nucleotides: 7. CDR1 is MNHEY and CDR2 is SVGEGT in the germline V gene. CDR3 length: 15 amino acids. CDR3 residues: CASSQTSGGANEQFF. The CDR3 nucleotides read TGTGCCAGCAGCCAGACTAGCGGGGGCGCAAATGAGCAGTTCTTC.

The rearrangement links TRBV3-1 (or the pseudogene TRBV3-2) to TRBJ1-3; TRBD1 is a possible D gene (6 bases). V was cut by 2 bases and J by 2 bases, with 7 bases left in between. Germline CDR1 LGHDT, CDR2 YNNKEL (reference sequence). The CDR3 is made up of 14 amino acids. Here the CDR3 reads CASSQRGAGNTIYF. CDR3 nucleotide sequence: TGTGCCAGCAGCCAAAGGGGGGCTGGAAACACCATATATTTT.

The chain joins TRBV7-3 to TRBJ1-1, with TRBD1 as a possible D gene (6 bases). The CDR3 extends over 14 amino acids. Germline V gene lookup returns CDR1 SGHTA and CDR2 FQGTGA. The germline V and J ends were trimmed by 2 bases and 1 base, with 8 bases remaining between them. CDR3 loop: CASSLGGANTEAFF. The CDR3 coding sequence is TGTGCCAGCAGCTTAGGGGGGGCGAACACTGAAGCTTTCTTT.

The CDR3 coding sequence is TGTGCCAGCCCGGGTTGTTCACCCCTCCACTTT. Translating gives CASPGCSPLHF. J is TRBJ1-6 and V is TRBV18; no reliable D call. Germline assignment: CDR1 KGHSH and CDR2 LQKENI. The V and J ends lost 8 bases and 9 bases respectively, with 8 bases between them. The CDR3 length is 11 residues.

The CDR3 nucleotides are TGTGCCAGCAGTTACGAGGCGAAAAACACCGGGGAGCTGTTTTTT. It specifies CASSYEAKNTGELFF. This chain connects TRBV6-2 or TRBV6-3 to TRBJ2-2; D not certain. V was shortened by 2 bases and J by 2 bases, with 9 bases between the two germline ends. The CDR3 spans 15 residues. Germline loops: CDR1 MNHEY, CDR2 SVGEGT.

The V call is TRBV20-1, the J call TRBJ1-1; D unclear. The CDR3 runs 10 residues. The V gene lost 8 bases and the J gene lost 3 bases, with 7 bases spanning the gap. Germline V CDR1 and CDR2: DFQATT, SNEGSKA (reference sequence). The CDR3, as DNA: TGCAGTTCGGATCACACTGAAGCTTTCTTT. The encoded protein is CSSDHTEAFF.

The V gene is TRBV27, the J gene TRBJ2-7; weak D call: TRBD1 (6 bases). The CDR3 spans 16 residues. V lost 0 bases and J 0 bases, leaving 12 bases between the germline ends. Germline CDR1 reads MNHEY; CDR2 reads SMNVEV (reference sequence). CDR3 amino acids: CASSLSPGQSSYEQYF. The DNA for the CDR3 is TGTGCCAGCAGTTTATCACCCGGACAGAGCTCCTACGAGCAGTACTTC.

The table lists this clone with a count of one. V usage is TRBV2 and J usage is TRBJ1-2; possibly TRBD1 for D (5 bases). Looked up from germline, CDR1 is SNHLY and CDR2 is FYNNEI. V lost 3 bases and J 0 bases, leaving 8 bases between the germline ends. The CDR3 extends over 14 amino acids. CDR3 bases: TGTGCCAGCAGTGACCAGGGATCTAACTATGGCTACACCTTC. Translation gives CASSDQGSNYGYTF.

The CDR3 sequence: CASSYYRRLEPREQYF. For the CDR3, the DNA is TGTGCCAGCAGTTACTACAGAAGGTTAGAGCCGCGGGAGCAGTACTTC. The chain employs TRBV6-5 and TRBJ2-7; no firm D call. The V end was cut by 1 base, the J end by 7 bases, with 20 bases between. The CDR3 is 16 residues long. In germline, CDR1 is MNHEY, CDR2 SVGAGI.

The chain recombines TRBV27 with TRBJ1-5; the D gene is possibly TRBD1 (5 bases). The V end lost 5 bases, the J end lost 4 bases, and 9 bases lay between the germline ends. The CDR3 is 13 amino acids. The germline V gene has CDR1 MNHEY and CDR2 SMNVEV (reference sequence). The CDR3 sequence is CASSRGWNQPQHF. CDR3 in DNA: TGTGCCAGCAGTCGGGGGTGGAATCAGCCCCAGCATTTT.

This sequence joins TRBV7-9 and TRBJ2-3; D is unresolved. The CDR3 extends over 8 amino acids. The V and J ends lost 1 base and 15 bases respectively, with 2 bases between them. Germline assignment: CDR1 SEHNR and CDR2 FQNEAQ (reference sequence). In DNA form, the CDR3 reads TGTGCCAGCAGCTTAGGATATTTT. The encoded protein is CASSLGYF.

The J gene is TRBJ2-7, the V gene TRBV11-2; 7 positions match TRBD1. J gave up 6 bases and V 5 bases, and 7 bases lay outside the gene matches. This CDR3 is built from 13 residues. Germline loops: CDR1 SGHAT, CDR2 FQNNGV. The CDR3 bases are TGTGCCAGCAGCCTGAAGGGGGCGGTCGAGCAGTACTTC. Translation gives CASSLKGAVEQYF.

The chain recombines TRBV6-2 or TRBV6-3 with TRBJ2-5, with D perhaps TRBD1 (6 bases). CDR1 is MNHEY, CDR2 SVGEGT, per germline. The CDR3 contains 17 residues. Trimming cost V 0 bases and J 4 bases, with 18 bases left between them. In DNA form, the CDR3 reads TGTGCCAGCAGTTACTCGGTCCTTTGGGACACTGGAGAGACCCAGTACTTC. Translation gives CASSYSVLWDTGETQYF.

V usage is TRBV6-5 and J usage is TRBJ2-5, with TRBD1 identical over 8 bases. CDR1 MNHEY and CDR2 SVGAGI come from the germline V gene. J gave up 1 base and V 0 bases, and 4 bases lay outside the gene matches. This CDR3 is 16 amino acids long. DNA for the CDR3: TGTGCCAGCAGTTACTCGACAGGGGAGGCCCAAGAGACCCAGTACTTC. Its translation is CASSYSTGEAQETQYF.

V is TRBV5-1 and J is TRBJ2-3; the D is unclear. Germline CDR1 reads SGHRS; CDR2 reads YFSETQ. Trimming stripped 0 bases from V and 0 bases from J, with 8 bases between. This CDR3 is 15 amino acids long. The CDR3 coding sequence is TGCGCCAGCAGCTTGGTGGGGTTTAGCACAGATACGCAGTATTTT. It encodes CASSLVGFSTDTQYF.

The chain joins TRBV9 to TRBJ1-1, with 10 bases matching TRBD1. The junction had 15 bases not matched to a gene; V was cut back by 3 bases and J by 7 bases. This CDR3 spans 17 amino acids. Germline-derived CDR1 and CDR2 are SGDLS and YYNGEE. CDR3 in amino acids: CASSAGTGVPSVFEAFF. In DNA form, the CDR3 reads TGTGCCAGCAGCGCAGGGACAGGGGTTCCCAGCGTGTTTGAAGCTTTCTTT.

The chain uses TRBV5-4 and TRBJ1-1; a weak D match, TRBD1 (5 bases). Germline V gene lookup returns CDR1 SGHNT and CDR2 YYREEE (reference sequence). The CDR3 extends over 13 amino acids. The germline V and J ends were trimmed by 2 bases and 1 base, with 6 bases remaining between them. In DNA, the CDR3 is TGTGCCAGCAGCTTTCAGGGGAACACTGAAGCTTTCTTT. Translated, it gives CASSFQGNTEAFF.